The 14 T cell receptor beta chains below were found in one sample sequenced in a study of cytomegalovirus exposure and HLA in healthy donors. The PCR used 60 Vbeta and 13 Jbeta primers. The repertoire was sequenced with immunoSEQ multiplex PCR; TCRdb's copy has only in-frame clones and lacks some. The sample shows 150,000 to 200,000 clones, 60% to 80% of them seen only once. Specimen: PBMCs. The receptors come from a female donor in good health and CMV-seronegative.

This clone was seen only once. The chain carries TRBV4-3 and TRBJ2-3; D is perhaps TRBD2 (6 bases). The germline V gene encodes CDR1 LGHNA and CDR2 YSLEER. The V end was cut by 1 base, the J end by 2 bases, with 19 bases between. The CDR3 consists of 18 residues. CDR3 amino acids: CASSQGGKGTVSTDTQYF. In DNA form, the CDR3 reads TGCGCCAGCAGCCAAGGGGGGAAGGGGACTGTGTCCACAGATACGCAGTATTTT.

The V call is TRBV11-3, the J call TRBJ2-1; 11 nucleotides line up with TRBD1. The V gene's germline CDR1 is SGHNT and CDR2 YENEEA. CDR3 length equals 16 residues. Trimming took 4 bases from V and 2 from J; bases not matched to a gene: 4. CDR3 region: CASSYGGQGAYNEQFF. The CDR3 nucleotides are TGTGCCAGCAGCTATGGGGGACAGGGGGCCTACAATGAGCAGTTCTTC.

In this sample, this clone turned up a few times. This rearrangement joins TRBV21-1 to TRBJ2-7; the table gives TRBD2 as D, unverified against the DNA. TRBV21-1 is a known pseudogene. CDR3 size: 17 residues. The CDR3 is CASNTSPTSYGSYEQYF. The CDR3 DNA reads as TGTGCCAGTAATACCTCCCCAACTAGCTACGGCTCCTACGAGCAGTACTTC.

This clone appeared once. Here the CDR3 reads CASSESGTGEQYF. The CDR3 coding sequence is TGCGCCAGCAGTGAGTCCGGGACAGGCGAGCAGTACTTC. J is TRBJ2-7 and V is TRBV10-1, with 8 bases aligning to TRBD1. J lost 6 bases, V lost 0 bases, and 1 base had no gene match. CDR3 size: 13 residues. Germline CDR1 WNHNN, CDR2 SYGVQD (reference sequence).

This sequence joins TRBV25-1 and TRBJ1-2, with 7 bases that match TRBD1. The length of the CDR3 is 16 residues. CDR1 MGHDK and CDR2 SYGVNS come from the germline V gene. The V gene end was trimmed by 1 base and the J gene end by 4 bases; junction bases not matched to a gene: 9. CDR3: CASSESGDQGGYGYTF. DNA for the CDR3: TGTGCCAGCAGTGAATCGGGAGACCAGGGGGGCTATGGCTACACCTTC.

The CDR3 DNA reads as TGTGCCAGCAGCCTCCTATCCTACGAGCAGTACTTC. Translation: CASSLLSYEQYF. The chain is built from TRBV2 and TRBJ2-7; D is ambiguous. Germline loops: CDR1 SNHLY, CDR2 FYNNEI. V was pared by 6 bases and J by 1 base, with 7 bases between. The CDR3 runs to 12 residues.

As DNA, the CDR3 is TGCGCCAGCACCCTGGGGGGACAGGGGTACGAGCAGTACTTC. It codes for CASTLGGQGYEQYF. This chain joins TRBV5-1 and TRBJ2-7, with 10 bases lining up with TRBD1. This CDR3 has 14 residues. CDR1 SGHRS and CDR2 YFSETQ come from the germline V gene. Trimming at V came to 6 bases and at J to 4 bases, leaving 7 bases not matched to a gene.

This chain uses TRBV25-1 with TRBJ2-7; TRBD1 might be the D (6 bases). Per the germline V gene, CDR1 is MGHDK and CDR2 is SYGVNS. Trimming pared 3 bases from V and 0 bases from J, leaving 15 bases between. The CDR3 runs to 16 residues. The CDR3 nucleotides read TGTGCCAGCAGTGATCCGGATAGGGGGAGCTCCTACGAGCAGTACTTC. Protein product: CASSDPDRGSSYEQYF.

The chain employs TRBV28 and TRBJ2-1; 8 positions agree with TRBD1. CDR1 and CDR2 (germline): MDHEN, SYDVKM. Trimming took 6 bases from V and 5 from J; bases not matched to a gene: 9. The CDR3 has 15 residues. The CDR3 loop is CASRFLDRVNNEQFF. For the CDR3, the DNA is TGTGCCAGCAGGTTTCTGGACAGGGTCAACAATGAGCAGTTCTTC.

The chain's CDR3 is CASRDGTGVNQPQHF. For the CDR3, the DNA is TGTGCCAGCCGGGACGGGACAGGGGTAAATCAGCCCCAGCATTTT. This chain uses TRBV7-8 with TRBJ1-5; 10 bases are shared with TRBD1. CDR3 length equals 15 residues. V dropped 8 bases and J dropped 4; count of bases not matched to a gene: 8. Germline loops: CDR1 SGHVS, CDR2 FQNEAQ. The full variable domain, its missing parts supplied by reference TRBV7-8 and TRBJ1-5, is GAGVSQSPRYKVAKRGQDVALRCDPISGHVSLFWYQQALGQGPEFLTYFQNEAQLDKSGLPSDRFFAERPEGSVSTLKIQRTQQEDSAVYLCASRDGTGVNQPQHFGDGTRLSIL.

The rearrangement joins TRBV19 to TRBJ2-1, with a weak D call TRBD1 (5 bases). Between the trimmed V and J ends, which lost 0 bases and 9 bases, there was a span of 9 bases. CDR1 and CDR2 from the germline V gene are LNHDA and SQIVND (reference sequence). The CDR3 extends over 13 amino acids. CDR3 residues: CASSIDRVGEQFF. DNA for the CDR3: TGTGCCAGTAGTATAGACAGGGTGGGTGAGCAGTTCTTC.

The CDR3: CASRTTGGGGYTF. The CDR3 DNA reads as TGTGCCAGCAGAACAACAGGGGGAGGTGGCTACACCTTC. This rearrangement joins TRBV6-5 to TRBJ1-2; the match to TRBD1 covers 8 bases. Germline CDR1 is MNHEY and CDR2 is SVGAGI. With V trimmed by 6 bases and J by 7 bases, 7 bases remained unmatched. The CDR3 totals 13 residues.

The chain employs TRBV6-5 and TRBJ2-7, with 7 bases matching TRBD1. The V gene end was trimmed by 6 bases and the J gene end by 6 bases; junction bases not matched to a gene: 11. Germline lookup yields CDR1 MNHEY and CDR2 SVGAGI. The CDR3 loop spans 14 amino acids. The CDR3 spells CASSRTGRDGEQYF. The CDR3 nucleotides read TGTGCCAGCAGCCGGACAGGACGCGACGGCGAGCAGTACTTC.

The chain employs TRBV11-2 and TRBJ1-6, with D unclear. Trimming removed 3 bases at V and 0 bases at J, with 12 bases between. The CDR3 covers 17 residues. CDR1 SGHAT and CDR2 FQNNGV come from the germline V gene. CDR3 sequence reads: CASSLGTSSSYNSPLHF. CDR3 in DNA: TGTGCCAGCAGCTTGGGCACGAGTAGCTCCTATAATTCACCCCTCCACTTT.